Listed below are T cell receptor beta chains from one sample, sequenced in a study of T cell responses to AZD1222 COVID-19 vaccine. The assay was immunoSEQ multiplex PCR, and TCRdb's table has in-frame clones only and misses some. The sample carries around 100,000 clones, about 92% recorded once. Sample: peripheral blood, taken on day 0 of AZD1222 vaccination. These receptors originate from an adult in good health. The CDR3 runs from the conserved cysteine through the conserved F or W. The D gene is left open where the match is weak. Clone size is stated in some rows and not others, as once, few, many or a class when expanded.

V gene	clone size	D gene	J gene	CDR3 protein	CDR3 DNA
TRBV7-2	.	.	TRBJ1-1	CASSLARRVEAFF	TGTGCCAGCAGCTTAGCGCGAAGGGTTGAAGCTTTCTTT
TRBV28	.	TRBD2	TRBJ2-3	CASSLSGEGPLDTQYF	TGTGCCAGCAGTTTATCGGGGGAGGGCCCTCTTGATACGCAGTATTTT
TRBV24-1	.	.	TRBJ1-2	CATSAHDTNYGYTF	TGTGCCACCAGTGCTCATGACACGAACTATGGCTACACCTTC
TRBV12-2	.	.	TRBJ2-1	CASRLVSFKGPRDNEQFF	TGTGCAAGTCGCTTGGTGTCGTTTAAAGGGCCCCGGGACAATGAGCAGTTCTTC
TRBV20-1	.	.	TRBJ1-2	CSARMENGYTF	TGCAGTGCTAGGATGGAGAATGGCTACACCTTC
TRBV30	.	TRBD2	TRBJ2-3	CAWSFERGRGTDTQYF	TGTGCCTGGAGCTTCGAGCGGGGTAGAGGCACAGATACGCAGTATTTT
TRBV7-9	.	.	TRBJ2-3	CASSLRVTFSTDTQYF	TGTGCCAGCAGCTTAAGGGTCACTTTTTCCACAGATACGCAGTATTTT
TRBV5-1	once	.	TRBJ1-5	CASSLNRASNQPQHF	TGCGCCAGCAGCTTAAACAGGGCTAGCAATCAGCCCCAGCATTTT
TRBV29-1	.	.	TRBJ2-7	CSVRDNTYEQYF	TGCAGCGTTAGGGACAACACCTACGAGCAGTACTTC
TRBV19	.	TRBD1	TRBJ1-6	CASSSGTGGLSPLHF	TGTGCCAGTAGCTCCGGGACAGGGGGTCTGTCACCCCTCCACTTT
TRBV18	.	.	TRBJ1-5	CASSPSTDSNQPQHF	TGTGCCAGCTCACCTTCTACAGATAGCAATCAGCCCCAGCATTTT
TRBV3-1/TRBV3-2	.	TRBD2	TRBJ2-3	CASSQLLAGGANTQYF	TGTGCCAGCAGCCAGCTCCTAGCGGGAGGGGCGAATACGCAGTATTTT
TRBV19	.	.	TRBJ2-2	CASSAQGSGELFF	TGTGCCAGTAGTGCTCAGGGTTCCGGGGAGCTGTTTTTT
TRBV11-2	few	.	TRBJ2-7	CASRFMADSYEQYF	TGTGCCAGCAGATTCATGGCGGACTCCTACGAGCAGTACTTC
TRBV6-5	.	TRBD1	TRBJ1-2	CASSYRDRGFGYTF	TGTGCCAGCAGTTACCGGGACAGGGGATTTGGCTACACCTTC
TRBV7-8	.	.	TRBJ2-7	CASSPQREQYF	TGTGCCAGCAGCCCGCAAAGGGAGCAGTACTTC
TRBV28	.	.	TRBJ2-7	CASSQGNEQYF	TGTGCCAGCAGTCAAGGAAACGAGCAGTACTTC
TRBV6-2/TRBV6-3	.	.	TRBJ1-4	CASSYSAGRGNEKLFF	TGTGCCAGCAGTTACTCGGCAGGGAGAGGGAATGAAAAACTGTTTTTT
TRBV12-3/TRBV12-4	.	.	TRBJ2-5	CASSTRSTGTQYF	TGTGCCAGCAGTACCCGGTCTACCGGGACCCAGTACTTC
TRBV30	.	TRBD1	TRBJ2-3	CAWTTGGRSTDTQYF	TGTGCCTGGACCACAGGGGGAAGGAGCACAGATACGCAGTATTTT
TRBV5-6	once	.	TRBJ1-4	CASSSIPGGWNEKLFF	TGTGCCAGCAGCTCCATCCCCGGGGGCTGGAATGAAAAACTGTTTTTT
TRBV19	.	.	TRBJ2-1	CARYYNEQFF	TGTGCCAGGTACTACAATGAGCAGTTCTTC
TRBV7-9	.	TRBD1	TRBJ1-4	CASSPVGTGGWKLFF	TGTGCCAGCAGCCCCGTAGGGACAGGGGGCTGGAAACTGTTTTTT
TRBV15	.	TRBD1	TRBJ1-2	CATSIPGGADYGYTF	TGTGCCACCAGCATCCCAGGGGGCGCCGACTATGGCTACACCTTC
TRBV29-1	.	.	TRBJ2-1	CSVDQTGLEGSEQFF	TGCAGCGTAGACCAGACAGGCCTTGAGGGCAGTGAGCAGTTCTTC
TRBV6-2/TRBV6-3	once	TRBD2	TRBJ2-3	CASSPGLAGGATDTQYF	TGTGCCAGCAGCCCTGGACTAGCGGGGGGGGCCACAGATACGCAGTATTTT
TRBV6-5	.	.	TRBJ1-1	CASSRSMNTEAFF	TGTGCCAGCAGTCGGAGTATGAACACTGAAGCTTTCTTT
TRBV6-4	.	TRBD2	TRBJ2-3	CASSVLAGDTQYF	TGTGCCAGCAGTGTCCTAGCGGGGGATACGCAGTATTTT
TRBV5-1	.	.	TRBJ2-7	CASSAHDRPPGEQYF	TGCGCCAGCAGCGCACACGATAGGCCTCCTGGAGAGCAGTACTTC
TRBV27	.	TRBD2	TRBJ2-4	CASSSWTSGGAKNIQYF	TGTGCCAGCAGTTCATGGACTAGCGGGGGGGCCAAAAACATTCAGTACTTC
TRBV7-8	.	TRBD2	TRBJ2-1	CASSSSDPLAGAYNEQFF	TGTGCCAGCAGCTCTTCCGACCCCCTAGCGGGAGCCTACAATGAGCAGTTCTTC
TRBV7-8	.	TRBD1	TRBJ2-7	CASSLAKQGAPEQYF	TGTGCCAGCAGCTTGGCAAAACAGGGGGCGCCCGAGCAGTACTTC
TRBV6-1	.	.	TRBJ1-2	CASSDLRGGAYGYTF	TGTGCCAGCAGTGATCTCCGAGGAGGGGCCTATGGCTACACCTTC
TRBV29-1	.	.	TRBJ1-5	CSVGDSSNQPQHF	TGCAGCGTTGGTGACAGTAGCAATCAGCCCCAGCATTTT
TRBV5-1	.	.	TRBJ1-2	CASSLGGGYGYTF	TGCGCCAGCAGCTTGGGGGGAGGCTATGGCTACACCTTC